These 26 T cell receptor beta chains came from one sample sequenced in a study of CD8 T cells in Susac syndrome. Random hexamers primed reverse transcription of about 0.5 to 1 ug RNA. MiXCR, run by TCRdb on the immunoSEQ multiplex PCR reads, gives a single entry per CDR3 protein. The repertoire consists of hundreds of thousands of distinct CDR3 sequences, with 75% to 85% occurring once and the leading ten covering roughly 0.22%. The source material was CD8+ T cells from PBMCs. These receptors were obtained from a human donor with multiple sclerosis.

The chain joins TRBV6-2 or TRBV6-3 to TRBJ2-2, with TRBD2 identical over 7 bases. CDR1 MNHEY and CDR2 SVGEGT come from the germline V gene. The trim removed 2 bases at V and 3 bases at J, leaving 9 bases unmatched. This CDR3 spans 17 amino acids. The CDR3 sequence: CASSYGVAGTYTGELFF. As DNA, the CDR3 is TGTGCCAGCAGTTACGGGGTAGCGGGTACCTACACCGGGGAGCTGTTTTTT.

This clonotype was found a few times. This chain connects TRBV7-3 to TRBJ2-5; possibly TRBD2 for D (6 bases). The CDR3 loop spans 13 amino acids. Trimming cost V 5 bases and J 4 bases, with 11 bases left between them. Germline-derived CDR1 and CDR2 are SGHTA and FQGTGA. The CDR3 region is CASSPQEGETQYF. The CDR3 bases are TGTGCCAGCAGCCCCCAGGAGGGAGAGACCCAGTACTTC. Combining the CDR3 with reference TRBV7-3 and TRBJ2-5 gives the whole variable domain GAGVSQTPSNKVTEKGKYVELRCDPISGHTALYWYRQSLGQGPEFLIYFQGTGAADDSGLPNDRFFAVRPEGSVSTLKIQRTERGDSAVYLCASSPQEGETQYFGPGTRLLVL.

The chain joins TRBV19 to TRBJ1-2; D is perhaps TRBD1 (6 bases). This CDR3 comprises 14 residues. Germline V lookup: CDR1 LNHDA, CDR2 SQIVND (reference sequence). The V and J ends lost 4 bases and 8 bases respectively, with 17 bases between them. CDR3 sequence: CASSTVGTGNGYTF. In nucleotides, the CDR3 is TGTGCCAGTAGTACCGTTGGCACAGGGAACGGCTACACCTTC.

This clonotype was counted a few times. CDR3 sequence reads: CASSPLGTGELFF. The CDR3 nucleotides are TGTGCCAGCAGCCCCCTAGGGACCGGGGAGCTGTTTTTT. This sequence joins TRBV7-3 and TRBJ2-2; D is ambiguous. Germline V gene data show CDR1 as SGHTA and CDR2 as FQGTGA. The CDR3 spans 13 residues. Trimming left V 5 bases short and J 5 bases short, with 9 bases between. Using reference TRBV7-3 and TRBJ2-2 for the parts outside the CDR3, the full variable domain is GAGVSQTPSNKVTEKGKYVELRCDPISGHTALYWYRQSLGQGPEFLIYFQGTGAADDSGLPNDRFFAVRPEGSVSTLKIQRTERGDSAVYLCASSPLGTGELFFGEGSRLTVL.

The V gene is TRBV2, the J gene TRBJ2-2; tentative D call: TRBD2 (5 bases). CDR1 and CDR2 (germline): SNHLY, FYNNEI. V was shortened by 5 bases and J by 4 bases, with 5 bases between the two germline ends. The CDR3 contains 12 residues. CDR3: CASSTSTGELFF. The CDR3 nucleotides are TGTGCCAGCAGTACTAGCACCGGGGAGCTGTTTTTT.

The DNA of the CDR3 is TGCGCCAGCAGCCAATGGCGGGAGGGCTCCTACGAGCAGTACTTC. This translates into CASSQWREGSYEQYF. The V call is TRBV4-3, the J call TRBJ2-7; 9 nucleotides match TRBD2. The trim removed 2 bases at V and 0 bases at J, leaving 2 bases unmatched. CDR1 and CDR2 from the germline V gene are LGHNA and YSLEER. The CDR3 length is 15 residues.

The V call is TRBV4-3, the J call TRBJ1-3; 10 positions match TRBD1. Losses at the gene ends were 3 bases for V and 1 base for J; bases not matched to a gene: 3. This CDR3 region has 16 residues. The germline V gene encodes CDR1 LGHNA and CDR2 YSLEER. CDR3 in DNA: TGCGCCAGCAGCCAGGGGGACAGGGGATCTGGAAACACCATATATTTT. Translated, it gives CASSQGDRGSGNTIYF.

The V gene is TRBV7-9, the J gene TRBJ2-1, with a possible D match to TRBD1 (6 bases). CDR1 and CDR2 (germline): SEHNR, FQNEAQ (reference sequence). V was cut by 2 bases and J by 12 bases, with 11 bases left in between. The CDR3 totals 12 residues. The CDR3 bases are TGTGCCAGCAGCTTACTTCAAGGGGGGCAGTTCTTC. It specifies CASSLLQGGQFF.

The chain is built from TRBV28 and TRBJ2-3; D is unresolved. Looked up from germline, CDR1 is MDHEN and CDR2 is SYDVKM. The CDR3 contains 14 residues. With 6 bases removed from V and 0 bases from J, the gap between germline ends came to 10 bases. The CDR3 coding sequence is TGTGCCAGCAGAAGCCACCTAAGCACAGATACGCAGTATTTT. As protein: CASRSHLSTDTQYF.

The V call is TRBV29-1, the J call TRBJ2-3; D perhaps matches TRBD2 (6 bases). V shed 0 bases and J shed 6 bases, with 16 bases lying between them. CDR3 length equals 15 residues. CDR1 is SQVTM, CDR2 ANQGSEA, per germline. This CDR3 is CSVEDRRGAGDTQYF. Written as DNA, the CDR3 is TGCAGCGTTGAAGATAGAAGGGGCGCGGGGGATACGCAGTATTTT.

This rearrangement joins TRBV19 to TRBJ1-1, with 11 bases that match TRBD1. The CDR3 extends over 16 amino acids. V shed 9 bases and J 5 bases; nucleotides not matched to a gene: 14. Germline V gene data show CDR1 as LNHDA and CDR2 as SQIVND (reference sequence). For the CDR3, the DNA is TGTGCCAGCACCAGGACAGGGGGCTGGTCGGATACTGAAGCTTTCTTT. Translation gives CASTRTGGWSDTEAFF.

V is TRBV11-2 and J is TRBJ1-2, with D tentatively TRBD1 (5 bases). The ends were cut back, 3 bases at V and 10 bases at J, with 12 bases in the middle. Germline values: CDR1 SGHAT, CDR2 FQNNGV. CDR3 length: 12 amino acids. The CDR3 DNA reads TGTGCCAGCAGCTTTTCAAGAGGGGACTACACCTTC. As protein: CASSFSRGDYTF. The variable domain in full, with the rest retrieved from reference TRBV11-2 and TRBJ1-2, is EAGVAQSPRYKIIEKRQSVAFWCNPISGHATLYWYQQILGQGPKLLIQFQNNGVVDDSQLPKDRFSAERLKGVDSTLKIQPAKLEDSAVYLCASSFSRGDYTFGSGTRLTVV.

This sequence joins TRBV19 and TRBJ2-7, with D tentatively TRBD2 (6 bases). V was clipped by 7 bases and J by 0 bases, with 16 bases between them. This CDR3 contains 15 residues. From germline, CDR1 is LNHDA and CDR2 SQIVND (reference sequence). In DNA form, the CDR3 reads TGTGCCAGTACTCACGGGGGTCCCTACTCCTACGAGCAGTACTTC. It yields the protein CASTHGGPYSYEQYF. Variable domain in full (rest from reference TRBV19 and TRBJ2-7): DGGITQSPKYLFRKEGQNVTLSCEQNLNHDAMYWYRQDPGQGLRLIYYSQIVNDFQKGDIAEGYSVSREKKESFPLTVTSAQKNPTAFYLCASTHGGPYSYEQYFGPGTRLTVT.

CDR3 region: CASSQIGTSPSSYNEQFF. The DNA of the CDR3 is TGTGCCAGCAGCCAGATCGGGACTAGCCCGAGCTCCTACAATGAGCAGTTCTTC. The rearrangement uses TRBV4-2 and TRBJ2-1; 9 nucleotides line up with TRBD2. V dropped 3 bases and J dropped 0; count of bases not matched to a gene: 9. Germline V gives CDR1 LGHNA, CDR2 YNFKEQ. The CDR3 runs to 18 residues.

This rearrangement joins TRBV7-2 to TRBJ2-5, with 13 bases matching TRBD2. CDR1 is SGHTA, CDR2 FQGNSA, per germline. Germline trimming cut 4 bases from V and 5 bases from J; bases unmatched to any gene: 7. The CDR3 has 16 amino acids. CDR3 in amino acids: CASSSGLAGLGETQYF. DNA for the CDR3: TGTGCCAGCAGCTCGGGACTAGCGGGATTGGGGGAGACCCAGTACTTC.

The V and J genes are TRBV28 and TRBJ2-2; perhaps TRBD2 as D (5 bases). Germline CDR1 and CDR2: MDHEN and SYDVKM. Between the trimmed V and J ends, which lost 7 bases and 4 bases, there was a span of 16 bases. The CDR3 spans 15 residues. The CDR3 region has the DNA TGTGCCAGCATCGGGATTTTGGCCCTCACCGGGGAGCTGTTTTTT. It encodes CASIGILALTGELFF.

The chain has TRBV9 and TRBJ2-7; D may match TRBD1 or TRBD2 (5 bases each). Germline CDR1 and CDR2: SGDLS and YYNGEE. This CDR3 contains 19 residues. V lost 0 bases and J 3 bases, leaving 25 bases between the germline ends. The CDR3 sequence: CASSVGEGFEGLIDYEQYF. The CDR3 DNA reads TGTGCCAGCAGCGTAGGAGAAGGTTTCGAGGGGCTAATCGACTACGAGCAGTACTTC.

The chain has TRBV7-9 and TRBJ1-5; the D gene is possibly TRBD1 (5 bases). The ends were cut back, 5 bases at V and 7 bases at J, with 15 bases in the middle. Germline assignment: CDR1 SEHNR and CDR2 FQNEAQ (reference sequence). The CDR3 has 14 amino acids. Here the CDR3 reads CASSTPGTGQPQHF. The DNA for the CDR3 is TGTGCCAGCAGCACTCCTGGGACGGGGCAGCCCCAGCATTTT. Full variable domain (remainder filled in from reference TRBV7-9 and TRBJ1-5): DTGVSQNPRHKITKRGQNVTFRCDPISEHNRLYWYRQTLGQGPEFLTYFQNEAQLEKSRLLSDRFSAERPKGSFSTLEIQRTEQGDSAMYLCASSTPGTGQPQHFGDGTRLSIL.

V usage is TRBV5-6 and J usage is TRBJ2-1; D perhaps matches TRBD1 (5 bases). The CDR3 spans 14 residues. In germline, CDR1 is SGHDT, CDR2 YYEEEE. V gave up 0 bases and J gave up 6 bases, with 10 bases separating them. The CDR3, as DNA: TGTGCCAGCAGCTTGGCAGGGCTCCGCAATGAGCAGTTCTTC. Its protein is CASSLAGLRNEQFF.

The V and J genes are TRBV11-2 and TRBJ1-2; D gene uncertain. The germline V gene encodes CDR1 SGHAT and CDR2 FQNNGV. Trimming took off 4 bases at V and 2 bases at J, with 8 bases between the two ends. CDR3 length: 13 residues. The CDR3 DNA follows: TGTGCCAGCAGCTCGACACTCAACTATGGCTACACCTTC. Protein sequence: CASSSTLNYGYTF.

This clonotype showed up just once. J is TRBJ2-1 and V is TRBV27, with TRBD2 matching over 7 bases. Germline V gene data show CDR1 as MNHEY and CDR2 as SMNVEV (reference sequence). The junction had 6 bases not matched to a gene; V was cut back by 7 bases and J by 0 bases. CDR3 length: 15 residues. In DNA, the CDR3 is TGTGCCAGCACGGGGGGTCCGAGCTCCTACAATGAGCAGTTCTTC. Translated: CASTGGPSSYNEQFF.

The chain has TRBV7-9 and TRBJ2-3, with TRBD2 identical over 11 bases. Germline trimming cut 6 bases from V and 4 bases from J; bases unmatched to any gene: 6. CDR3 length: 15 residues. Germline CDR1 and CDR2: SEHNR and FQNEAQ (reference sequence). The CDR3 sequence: CASRPLAGVPDTQYF. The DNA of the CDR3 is TGTGCCAGCAGGCCACTAGCGGGAGTCCCAGATACGCAGTATTTT. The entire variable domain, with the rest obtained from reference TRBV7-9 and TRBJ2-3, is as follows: DTGVSQNPRHKITKRGQNVTFRCDPISEHNRLYWYRQTLGQGPEFLTYFQNEAQLEKSRLLSDRFSAERPKGSFSTLEIQRTEQGDSAMYLCASRPLAGVPDTQYFGPGTRLTVL.

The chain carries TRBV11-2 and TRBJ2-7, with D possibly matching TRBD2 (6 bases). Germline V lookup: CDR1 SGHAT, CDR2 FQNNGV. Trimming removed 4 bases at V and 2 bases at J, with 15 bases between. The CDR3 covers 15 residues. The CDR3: CASSWPGLETYEQYF. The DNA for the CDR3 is TGTGCCAGCAGCTGGCCGGGACTCGAAACCTACGAGCAGTACTTC.

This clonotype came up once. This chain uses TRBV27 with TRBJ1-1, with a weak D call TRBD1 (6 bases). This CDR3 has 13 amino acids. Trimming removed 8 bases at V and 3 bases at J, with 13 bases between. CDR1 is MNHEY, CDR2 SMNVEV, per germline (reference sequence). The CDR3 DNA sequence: TGTGCCAGCGGTAGGGGGGAACACACTGAAGCTTTCTTT. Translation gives CASGRGEHTEAFF.

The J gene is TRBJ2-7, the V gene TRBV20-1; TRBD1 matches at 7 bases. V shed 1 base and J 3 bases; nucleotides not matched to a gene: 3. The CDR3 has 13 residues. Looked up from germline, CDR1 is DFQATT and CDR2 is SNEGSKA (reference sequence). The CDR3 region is CSARGQGDYEQYF. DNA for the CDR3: TGCAGTGCTAGAGGGCAGGGGGACTACGAGCAGTACTTC.

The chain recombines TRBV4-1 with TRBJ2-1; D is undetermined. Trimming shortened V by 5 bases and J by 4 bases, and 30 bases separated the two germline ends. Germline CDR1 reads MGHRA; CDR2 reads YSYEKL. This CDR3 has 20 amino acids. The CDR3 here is CASSFPPDDRSESLYNEQFF. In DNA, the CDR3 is TGCGCCAGCAGCTTCCCACCCGATGACCGGTCCGAATCCTTATACAATGAGCAGTTCTTC.